This T cell receptor beta chain was obtained from a study of CD8+ T cells in alopecia areata. Following extraction, RNA underwent reverse transcription to cDNA, which served as the sequencing template. Using immunoSEQ multiplex PCR, the repertoire was profiled, and TCRdb retains in-frame clones only, with some absent. The table lists fewer than 200,000 clones, just under 60% of them singletons. Unmatched junction bases numbered 8, after V lost 4 bases and J lost 5 bases. The CDR3 sequence is 15 residues long. Germline V gene data show CDR1 as SGDLS and CDR2 as YYNGEE. Researchers took lesional scalp punch biopsies and peripheral blood from people who were alopecia areata patients.

The sequences come from CD4+ T cells sorted from blood, collected at week 0. The chain employs TRBV9 and TRBJ2-5; 10 nucleotides line up with TRBD2. The TCR was taken from a human donor with alopecia areata. The CDR3 spells CASSLGLAGVETQYF. DNA of the CDR3: TGTGCCAGCAGCCTTGGGCTAGCGGGGGTCGAGACCCAGTACTTC.